This T cell receptor (beta chain) was sequenced for a study of T cells in Graves' hyperthyroidism and ophthalmopathy. The source material, RNA transcripts, was used to amplify TCR beta CDR3 regions. The HTBI primer set drove a first-round RT-PCR of the TCR CDR3. TCRdb analysed the multiplex PCR reads with MiXCR anew, one entry per CDR3 protein. The sample yields about 560,000 distinct CDR3 sequences, over 15% seen once. Graves' hyperthyroidism is called stable when ophthalmopathy does not progress within 18 months. Not enrolled were patients with uncontrolled infection, other autoimmune disease, pregnancy or lactation. The PBMCs were sourced from fresh peripheral blood (about 9.6 ml). This clonotype was recorded a few times. Trimming pared 8 bases from V and 3 bases from J, leaving 21 bases between. The CDR3 runs to 16 residues. CDR1 and CDR2 from the germline V gene are KGHDR and SFDVKD.

The gene calls are TRBV24-1 and TRBJ1-1; D may be TRBD1 (5 bases). Sample: blood. This receptor was obtained from a woman aged 18-29 years with Graves' hyperthyroidism. The CDR3: CATTPGIRVYDTEAFF. In nucleotides, the CDR3 is TGTGCCACCACCCCAGGCATCAGGGTTTACGACACTGAAGCTTTCTTT.